Presented here are 17 T cell receptor beta chains from one specimen sequenced in a study of T-cell memory formation after mild COVID-19. Via MiXCR, TCRdb re-called the 5' RACE reads, giving one row per CDR3 protein. The repertoire holds roughly 600,000 distinct CDR3 sequences, with under 20% as singletons. The sample comprised PBMCs or a T cell subset sorted from them (not recorded which). These TCRs come from an adult woman who had mild COVID-19 (a few samples of this study predate the infection). Cell type and time point are not known.

This clonotype was observed a few times. This rearrangement joins TRBV12-5 to TRBJ2-3; 7 nucleotides align to TRBD2. CDR1 and CDR2 (germline): LGHNT, FRNRAP. V shed 8 bases and J 3 bases; nucleotides not matched to a gene: 5. The CDR3 covers 13 residues. This chain's CDR3 is CASMGGWTDTQYF. The CDR3 DNA sequence: TGTGCTAGTATGGGGGGGTGGACAGATACGCAGTATTTT.

This chain links TRBV12-3 or TRBV12-4 with TRBJ1-2, with D tentatively TRBD1 (5 bases). The CDR3 totals 14 residues. V lost 5 bases to trimming and J lost 4 bases, with 14 bases between them. The CDR3 loop reads CASSTQGRSYGYTF. The DNA of the CDR3 is TGTGCCAGCAGTACCCAGGGAAGGAGCTATGGCTACACCTTC.

This clonotype came up many times. The chain links TRBV29-1 to TRBJ1-5, with a possible D match to TRBD1 (5 bases). CDR1 and CDR2 from the germline V gene are SQVTM and ANQGSEA. This CDR3 has 13 residues. V was cut by 6 bases and J by 4 bases, with 13 bases left in between. The CDR3 DNA sequence: TGCAGCGTCTCTTGGACATTAAATCAGCCCCAGCATTTT. It codes for CSVSWTLNQPQHF. The full variable domain, with the rest looked up from reference TRBV29-1 and TRBJ1-5, is SAVISQKPSRDICQRGTSLTIQCQVDSQVTMMFWYRQQPGQSLTLIATANQGSEATYESGFVIDKFPISRPNLTFSTLTVSNMSPEDSSIYLCSVSWTLNQPQHFGDGTRLSIL.

This chain uses TRBV5-1 with TRBJ2-3; 15 bases match TRBD2. Germline lookup yields CDR1 SGHRS and CDR2 YFSETQ. V lost 3 bases, J lost 8 bases, and 4 bases stayed unmatched. The CDR3 loop spans 15 amino acids. The DNA of the CDR3 is TGCGCCAGCAGCTCGACGGGACTAGCGGGAGGTACGCAGTATTTT. Its translation is CASSSTGLAGGTQYF.

This clonotype has more than one count but fewer than ten. This chain uses TRBV7-9 with TRBJ1-5, with unresolved D. Germline CDR1 SEHNR, CDR2 FQNEAQ (reference sequence). Trimming left V 4 bases short and J 5 bases short, with 12 bases between. This CDR3 region has 14 residues. CDR3 nucleotide sequence: TGTGCCAGCAGCTCCAGCGAACCGCATCAGCCCCAGCATTTT. Encoded protein: CASSSSEPHQPQHF. Together with reference TRBV7-9 and TRBJ1-5, the CDR3 gives the full variable domain: DTGVSQNPRHKITKRGQNVTFRCDPISEHNRLYWYRQTLGQGPEFLTYFQNEAQLEKSRLLSDRFSAERPKGSFSTLEIQRTEQGDSAMYLCASSSSEPHQPQHFGDGTRLSIL.

This clonotype has just a few counts. The chain couples TRBV5-6 to TRBJ1-1; 8 bases fit TRBD1. V gave up 2 bases and J gave up 5 bases; unmatched junction bases: 2. The CDR3 covers 13 residues. From germline, CDR1 is SGHDT and CDR2 YYEEEE. CDR3 residues: CASSFRTGTEAFF. CDR3 DNA sequence: TGTGCCAGCAGCTTCCGGACAGGGACTGAAGCTTTCTTT.

The chain employs TRBV25-1 and TRBJ2-1; a weak D match, TRBD2 (6 bases). V shed 4 bases and J shed 15 bases, with 16 bases lying between them. The CDR3 has 12 amino acids. Germline CDR1 and CDR2: MGHDK and SYGVNS. The CDR3 region has the DNA TGTGCCAGCAGTGTCCTAAGCGGGCCGGCGTTCTTC. Translation gives CASSVLSGPAFF.

This clonotype has just a few counts. The chain joins TRBV12-3 or TRBV12-4 to TRBJ2-5; no firm D call. V lost 1 base and J lost 5, with 11 bases in between. CDR3 length: 14 residues. In DNA, the CDR3 is TGTGCCAGCAGTTTAGACGCAGCGTGGGAGACCCAGTACTTC. It translates to CASSLDAAWETQYF.

This clonotype showed up just a few times. The gene calls are TRBV20-1 and TRBJ2-1; no firm D call. V was trimmed by 2 bases and J by 9 bases, leaving 17 bases between them. Germline lookup yields CDR1 DFQATT and CDR2 SNEGSKA (reference sequence). CDR3 length: 14 amino acids. CDR3 region: CSARISSGVGEQFF. CDR3 in DNA: TGCAGTGCTAGAATCTCGAGTGGGGTGGGTGAGCAGTTCTTC.

This clonotype was recorded many times. The rearrangement links TRBV20-1 to TRBJ2-7, with 10 bases fitting TRBD1. V trimming: 5 bases; J trimming: 4 bases; junction bases outside the gene matches: 5. Germline loops: CDR1 DFQATT, CDR2 SNEGSKA (reference sequence). This CDR3 comprises 13 residues. CDR3 nucleotides: TGCAGTGCTCCCCGGGACAGGGGATACGAGCAGTACTTC. This gives the protein CSAPRDRGYEQYF.

This clonotype came up a few times. The CDR3 sequence: CASSPRRAGLAKNIQYF. CDR3 coding DNA: TGTGCCAGCAGCCCCCGACGGGCGGGCTTAGCCAAAAACATTCAGTACTTC. The V gene is TRBV7-6, the J gene TRBJ2-4; a possible D gene is TRBD2 (5 bases). V gave up 5 bases and J gave up 0 bases, with 17 bases separating them. Germline V gene lookup returns CDR1 SGHVS and CDR2 FNYEAQ. This CDR3 comprises 17 residues.

V gene TRBV3-1 combines with J gene TRBJ1-2, with 9 bases lining up with TRBD1. Germline V CDR1 and CDR2: LGHDT, YNNKEL (reference sequence). The V and J ends lost 0 bases and 5 bases, in that order; junction bases with no gene match: 10. This CDR3 region has 17 residues. The CDR3 loop reads CASSQEYRTGVGYGYTF. In DNA, the CDR3 is TGTGCCAGCAGCCAAGAGTATAGGACAGGGGTCGGGTATGGCTACACCTTC.

This chain connects TRBV29-1 to TRBJ2-2, with D perhaps TRBD1 (6 bases). There are 14 residues in the CDR3. Trimming took 6 bases from V and 0 from J, leaving 11 bases between them. Germline V lookup: CDR1 SQVTM, CDR2 ANQGSEA. The CDR3: CSVDRGTNTGELFF. The CDR3 DNA follows: TGCAGCGTCGATAGGGGGACGAACACCGGGGAGCTGTTTTTT.

The sample holds a few counts of this clonotype. This rearrangement joins TRBV12-3 or TRBV12-4 to TRBJ2-7, with unresolved D. The CDR3 has 15 residues. V dropped 6 bases and J dropped 5 bases, with 20 bases sitting between them. The CDR3 here is CASSLAHLSADEQYF. CDR3 bases: TGTGCCAGCAGCTTGGCCCACTTGTCCGCGGACGAGCAGTACTTC.

The table lists this clonotype with a few counts. The chain combines TRBV5-1 with TRBJ1-1, with D perhaps matching TRBD1 (6 bases). This CDR3 spans 15 amino acids. V gave up 0 bases and J gave up 2 bases, with 11 bases separating them. CDR1 SGHRS and CDR2 YFSETQ come from the germline V gene. The CDR3 loop is CASSLEGDRNTEAFF. CDR3 DNA sequence: TGCGCCAGCAGCTTGGAGGGGGACCGCAACACTGAAGCTTTCTTT.

This clonotype was counted a few times. The chain joins TRBV19 to TRBJ2-7; D is possibly TRBD2 (5 bases). The CDR3 totals 13 residues. The V and J ends lost 3 bases and 3 bases respectively, with 9 bases between them. The V gene's germline CDR1 is LNHDA and CDR2 SQIVND (reference sequence). CDR3 loop: CASSMFGNYEQYF. In DNA form, the CDR3 reads TGTGCCAGTAGTATGTTCGGGAACTACGAGCAGTACTTC.

This clonotype was observed a handful of times. The chain carries TRBV12-3 or TRBV12-4 and TRBJ2-2, with 12 nucleotides matching TRBD2. This CDR3 has 16 amino acids. J lost 8 bases, V lost 6 bases, and 10 bases had no gene match. The CDR3 loop reads CASRLQLAGGAGELFF. CDR3 nucleotide sequence: TGTGCCAGCAGACTACAACTAGCGGGGGGCGCGGGGGAGCTGTTTTTT.